Included here is one T cell receptor beta chain sequence, with context. Its target is unknown. TCRdb keeps only in-frame clones here, not all; method: immunoSEQ multiplex PCR. The sample consists of about 130,000 clones, 86% of them appearing once. The V and J ends lost 2 bases and 0 bases respectively, with 13 bases between them. Germline assignment: CDR1 MDHEN and CDR2 SYDVKM. There are 16 residues in the CDR3. The sample is drawn from a study of T cell responses to AZD1222 COVID-19 vaccine. Study-level points and caveats: Repertoires were sampled only after the peak T cell response.

The sequence was collected from an adult in good health. V and J are TRBV28 and TRBJ1-1; D might be TRBD1 (5 bases). Sample: peripheral blood, taken on day 0 of AZD1222 vaccination. The CDR3 loop reads CASSLNLGGMNTEAFF. CDR3 nucleotide sequence: TGTGCCAGCAGTTTAAACCTCGGGGGTATGAACACTGAAGCTTTCTTT.